This T cell receptor (beta chain) was recovered during a study of T cells in Graves' hyperthyroidism and ophthalmopathy. There are 15 residues in the CDR3. Germline lookup yields CDR1 SGHRS and CDR2 YFSETQ. Trimming stripped 6 bases from V and 6 bases from J, with 18 bases between. This clonotype has more than one count but fewer than ten. TCR beta CDR3 regions were amplified from RNA. The primer set for the first-round RT-PCR of the TCR CDR3 was HTBI. In TCRdb, the multiplex PCR reads were re-called with MiXCR into one record per CDR3 protein. The sample consists of roughly 500,000 distinct CDR3 sequences, about 20% of them appearing once.

J is TRBJ2-2 and V is TRBV5-1; D is uncertain. Sequencing input: blood. The TCR comes from a woman aged 65 to 85 with Graves' ophthalmopathy. The CDR3 nucleotides read TGCGCCAGCACCGACTCCAGTTTGCGTGCCGGGGAGCTGTTTTTT. This sequence encodes CASTDSSLRAGELFF.